The sequence of this T cell receptor (beta chain) was determined in a study of cytomegalovirus exposure and HLA in healthy donors (dated by TCRdb to between 2016 and 2019). About the study as a whole: An earlier analysis of more than 550 of the donors reported 276 Gb of sequence data and some 110 million unique TCR beta sequences obtained from some 170 million T cells. The number of typed donors differed by locus: roughly 629-630 for A, B, C, DRB1 and DQB1; 500 to 550 for DQA1; 600 to 610 for DPA1; and around 450 for DPB1. Genome-wide SNP genotypes for about 65% of the roughly 700 donors were used in a later genetic analysis, which treated that subset as a discovery cohort. HLA typing included class I and class II loci at four-digit resolution. Among under 450 genotyped donors of the cohort, an average of roughly 240,000 unique TCR beta nucleotide sequences were sequenced per donor, about a sixth of them non-productive. Roughly 300 gigabases of sequencing data and 70 million to 100 million unique TCR sequences were included in an early release covering about 620 HLA-typed donors. The study used immunosequencing to profile the T cell repertoires of 670 or so subjects and linked those repertoires to cytomegalovirus serostatus. Besides the first cohort of 666 subjects, a separate validation cohort made up of 90 to 150 different subjects was used. To predict cytomegalovirus infection status, the study brought together high-throughput TCR immunosequencing, statistical association of individual TCRs with disease status, and machine learning. The genetic ancestry cluster associated with self-reported Caucasian donors included 81% of the roughly 400 genotyped donors. Donor age, sex, ethnicity and CMV serostatus were compiled together with the repertoire data. An earlier analysis of 500 to 750 of the donors applied high-throughput TCR beta sequencing to assess whether each TCR beta V gene segment acted as functional or pseudogenic. In the later analysis, no new phenotypic data were used to find candidate immune exposures; instead, reliance was placed on TCR beta sequences and their occurrence across donors. A later analysis re-examined previously published TCR beta repertoires from more than 650 donors and added high-resolution HLA genotyping to investigate patterns of TCR occurrence. All discovery cohort repertoires had been generated on a single sequencing platform. The study aimed to test whether signatures of past pathogen exposure could be identified by cataloging public T cell receptors. Because of strong linkage in the cohort, a few DR-DQ haplotypes were treated as single units for association and clustering.

Receptor amplification or capture employed the immunoSEQ multiplex PCR assay. For the multiplex PCR, a mixture combining 60 forward primers for TCR Vbeta segments and 13 reverse primers for TCR Jbeta segments was used. The CDR3 region of rearranged TCR beta genes was amplified from genomic DNA with a multiplex PCR assay. Amplified TCR beta libraries were sequenced as 87-base-pair reads on the Illumina HiSeq System. Turning to the authors' computational methods: Across the roughly 600 repertoires, a later analysis counted some 81 million unique TCR beta chains, about 10 million of which were shared by at least two donors. To remove PCR and sequencing errors, raw reads were error-corrected and collapsed into unique sequences using a nearest-neighbor algorithm that merged closely related sequences. To assign V, D and J gene segments, CDR3 sequences were aligned to IMGT reference sequences. For a sequence to be retained, at least a six-nucleotide match to both a V gene segment and a J gene segment was required. A rearrangement was called productive if the CDR3 had no stop codons and remained in frame with V and J, and every other rearrangement was called non-productive. Following IMGT convention, CDR3 was defined as the stretch from the second conserved V-encoded cysteine up to the conserved J-encoded phenylalanine. The earlier analysis of roughly 590 of the donors excluded any sequence lacking an unambiguous match to a single V gene segment. In an earlier analysis of about 590 of the donors, a V segment was called functional when productive rearrangements were above 56.7%, and segregating when the standard deviation between donors exceeded 5%. A statistical classification framework was built to diagnose cytomegalovirus status from the catalog of TCR beta chain sequences. In a later analysis, TCR nucleotide sequences were compared against IMGT/GENE-DB human TR gene sequences so that V and J genes could be assigned. The TCRdist pipeline was used in a later analysis to assign CDR3 sequences and most-parsimonious VDJ recombination scenarios. In a later analysis, each TCR beta chain was defined by its CDR3 amino acid sequence together with its V-gene family, and reads lacking a unique V-gene family were excluded. In a later analysis, 450 to 600 highly shared, low-generation-probability nucleotide sequences were removed to address suspected cross-contamination and a sequencing artifact. In a later analysis, a clonal expansion index for each public chain was calculated from normalized within-repertoire ranks of inferred template counts. In a later analysis, generation probabilities were computed with a VDJ recombination model fitted to out-of-frame rearrangements, and the resulting probabilities were checked against IGoR. In a later analysis, hypergeometric tests were used to score TCR-TCR, TCR-HLA and TCR-CMV co-occurrence, with a repertoire-size bias correction applied to TCR pairs. False discovery rates were estimated in a later analysis by permuting HLA or CMV assignments 20 times. In a later analysis, co-occurring TCRs were grouped with DBSCAN, and TCRdist sequence similarity was added when clustering was performed within HLA-allele-positive subsets. Co-occurrence clustering excluded repertoires with fewer than 30,000 or more than 120,000 public chains, plus five with anomalous nucleotide sharing. TCRdb re-hosts the immuneACCESS table, in-frame sequences only. Its copies lack some clones; in the studies checked, an unresolved V gene accounts for under half of them, and the cause for the rest is not known. For V, J and clone size, that table is used; D and trimming come from the DNA. The sample contains about 77,000 clones, approximately 71% of them found a single time. 7.2% of the sample is held by the ten biggest clonotypes.

As regards this clone: The target of this receptor is not known. Nothing much larger sits one base from this clone, and base qualities are not available.

Broader findings and caveats from the paper: A later genetic analysis associated a missense DCLRE1C variant with V-gene and J-gene trimming of TCR beta chains, and an independent cohort replicated the association. In the study, about 150 TCR beta chains were listed as associated with cytomegalovirus. Several of the top co-occurrence clusters appeared to be linked to parvovirus B19, influenza, CMV and Epstein-Barr virus, according to a later analysis. According to a later analysis, most CMV-associated TCR beta chains appeared to be HLA-restricted, and the HLA associations seemed to be driven largely by CMV exposure. When HLA alleles, especially DR and DQ, strongly co-occurred, TCR associations were difficult to assign to individual alleles. The presence/absence analyses assumed that sequencing depth was roughly uniform across donors, and that assumption may not be true. A later analysis found that HLA-associated TCR beta chains were more clonally expanded and had lower generation probabilities than equally common non-associated chains. A cluster of highly shared sequence variants was judged likely to represent a technical artifact of the sequencing pipeline. Across donors, most TCR sequences were observed very rarely, whereas some public TCRs were present in many individuals. The authors suggested that the approach could potentially be extended to other disease states and immunological phenotypes. Seventeen rarely observed V segments, including chromosome 9 orphons, were excluded from the earlier analysis of approximately 500 of the donors because counts were too low. A further reported finding was that TCR beta sequences accurately predicted the HLA-A and HLA-B alleles for most subjects in the first cohort. Because some donors lacked HLA typing at each locus, the association tests relied only on the typed subset. The classifier was reported to diagnose cytomegalovirus status with high specificity and sensitivity in both the original and validation cohorts. In vitro tests confirmed that a few of the cytomegalovirus-associated TCR beta chains recognize cytomegalovirus antigens. Only TCR beta chains were sequenced in this cohort, and the absence of alpha or paired-chain data limited detectable features. According to a later genetic analysis, donors in an Asian-associated ancestry cluster had fewer N-insertions in productive TCRs than the roughly 700-donor mean. Correlated functional status among segregating V segments might reflect linkage disequilibrium, but an unknown experimental factor could not be ruled out. The only immune exposure information available for the cohort was CMV serostatus. In a later analysis, the rate of TCR association differed among HLA loci, with DRB1 alleles having the most associated TCRs and HLA-C alleles having the fewest. Broadly in line with IMGT annotations, most TCR beta V segments showed up in productive rearrangements about 90% or about 30% of the time in an earlier analysis of approximately 600 of the donors. Specific HLA alleles were associated with around 18,000 TCR beta sequences at a false discovery rate of 0.05 in a later analysis.

The cohort was made up of roughly 670 healthy bone marrow donors. At the time of sampling, all cohort members were nominally healthy, though unrecorded immune exposures were likely present. The donor was CMV seronegative and belonged to the group of approximately 320 seronegative cohort members. A peripheral blood sample was provided by each donor, and peripheral blood mononuclear cells were used for TCR beta sequencing. Genomic DNA extraction from the blood cell samples was performed with the Qiagen DNeasy Blood Extraction Kit. Material for sequencing was PBMCs. This clonotype was obtained from a woman aged 40 to 50 in good health and CMV-seronegative.

CDR3 protein: CASSLDSGGETQYF. The sequenced DNA is TGTGCCAGCAGCTTAGATAGCGGAGGAGAGACCCAGTACTTC. This receptor chain uses TRBV7-2 and TRBJ2-5; a tentative D call is TRBD2 (6 bases match). V sheds 1 base and J sheds 4 bases, leaving 10 bases between their ends. The CDR3 starts with the cysteine, ends with the phenylalanine, and has 14 residues. The DNA shown is the 42-base CDR3, in frame from base 1. The CDR1 and CDR2 encoded by the germline V gene are SGHTA and FQGNSA. Extended through the reference TRBV7-2 and TRBJ2-5 proteins, this CDR3 yields the full variable domain: GAGVSQSPSNKVTEKGKDVELRCDPISGHTALYWYRQSLGQGLEFLIYFQGNSAPDKSGLPSDRFSAERTGGSVSTLTIQRTQQEDSAVYLCASSLDSGGETQYFGPGTRLLVL.